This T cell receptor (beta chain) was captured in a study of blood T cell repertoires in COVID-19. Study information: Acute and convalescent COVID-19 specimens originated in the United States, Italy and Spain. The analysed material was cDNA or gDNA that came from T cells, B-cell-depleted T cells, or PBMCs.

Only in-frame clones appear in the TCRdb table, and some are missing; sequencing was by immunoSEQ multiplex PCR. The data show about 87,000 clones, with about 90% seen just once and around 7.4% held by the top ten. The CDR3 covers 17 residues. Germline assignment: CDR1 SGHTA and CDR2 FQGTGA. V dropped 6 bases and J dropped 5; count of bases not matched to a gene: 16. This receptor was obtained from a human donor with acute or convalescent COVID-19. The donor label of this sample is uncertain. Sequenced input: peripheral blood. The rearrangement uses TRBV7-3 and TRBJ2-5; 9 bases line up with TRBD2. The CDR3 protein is CASSFSGTAGGRETQYF. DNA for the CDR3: TGTGCCAGCAGTTTCTCGGGGACAGCGGGGGGCCGGGAGACCCAGTACTTC.